This section outlines one T cell receptor (beta chain) sequence together with its context. No antigen is known for it. No base quality information exists; no much larger clone differs at one position. Participants in the prospective study were aged roughly 18 to 100 years, lived in under 30 United States geographic areas, and enrolled through a virtual design. To assign participants to cohorts, the prospective study relied on clinical history that participants themselves reported in a screening survey and a study questionnaire. In the prospective study, whole blood, serum and a nasopharyngeal or oropharyngeal swab were collected from each participant by mobile phlebotomists. Participants in the prospective study had the option to provide additional blood draws and questionnaires over a roughly two-month period. Before DNA extraction, blood samples from the prospective study were shipped at room temperature or frozen.

The sample belongs to a study of blood T cell repertoires in COVID-19 (dated by TCRdb to between 2020 and 2021). For context, the study as a whole: The collaborator samples originated in the United States, Italy and Spain and spanned the acute and convalescent phases of COVID-19. HLA class I and class II types, where available, came from metadata supplied by the sample provider rather than from assay-based typing. The prospective study material was composed of cDNA or gDNA derived from T cells, B-cell-depleted T cells, or PBMCs. Deeply sampled blood TCRbeta repertoires from subjects exposed to, actively infected with, or recovered from COVID-19 were included in the dataset. The samples were drawn from two sources: the first 160 participants of the ongoing ImmuneRACE study, and 1,254 subjects contributed by 6 global collaborators. Nearly every sample came with metadata listing a de-identified subject ID, COVID-19 status, age in years and sex. The repertoires were released in a freely available public database meant as a resource for research on the immune response to SARS-CoV-2. Results and caveats for the whole study, not just this receptor: The amount of clinical and demographic metadata varied by source and participant and was provided uncurated.

According to the germline V gene (reference sequence), CDR1 reads SGHAT and CDR2 reads FQDESV. From the cysteine through the phenylalanine, the CDR3 covers 14 amino acids. Just CDR3 DNA is preserved here, 42 bases in frame from base 1. Trimming at the junction amounts to 5 bases on V and 0 bases on J, and the germline ends lie 7 bases apart. The immunoSEQ Assay, a bias-controlled multiplex PCR, was used to amplify TCRbeta CDR3 regions from genomic DNA. As for how the authors treated the data: The number of nucleated cells in each sample was estimated by amplification of reference gene primers within the assay. Sequence reads were collapsed and filtered to measure the absolute abundance of every unique TCRbeta CDR3 rearrangement. For each sample, productive Simpson clonality was calculated by taking the square root of Simpson's diversity index across productive rearrangements. Here the immuneACCESS table is served through TCRdb, limited to in-frame sequences with V and J called. Missing clones are a known gap in these copies; in checked studies unresolved V genes cover under half, and the rest lacks a known reason. V, J and clone size reflect that table, while D and trimming were determined from the DNA. Within this sample are 200,000 or so clones, with around 85% of them counted one time only. 1.3% of the sample comes from the top ten.

The TCR sequence derives from a woman between 35 and 50 years old with acute COVID-19. The V gene is TRBV11-1 and the J gene is TRBJ1-4; tentative D gene TRBD1, with 5 bases matching. Sequencing input: PBMCs or T cells enriched from blood (not recorded which). The CDR3 protein is CASSQGATNEKLFF. DNA sequence: TGTGCCAGCAGCCAGGGTGCAACTAATGAAAAACTGTTTTTT.